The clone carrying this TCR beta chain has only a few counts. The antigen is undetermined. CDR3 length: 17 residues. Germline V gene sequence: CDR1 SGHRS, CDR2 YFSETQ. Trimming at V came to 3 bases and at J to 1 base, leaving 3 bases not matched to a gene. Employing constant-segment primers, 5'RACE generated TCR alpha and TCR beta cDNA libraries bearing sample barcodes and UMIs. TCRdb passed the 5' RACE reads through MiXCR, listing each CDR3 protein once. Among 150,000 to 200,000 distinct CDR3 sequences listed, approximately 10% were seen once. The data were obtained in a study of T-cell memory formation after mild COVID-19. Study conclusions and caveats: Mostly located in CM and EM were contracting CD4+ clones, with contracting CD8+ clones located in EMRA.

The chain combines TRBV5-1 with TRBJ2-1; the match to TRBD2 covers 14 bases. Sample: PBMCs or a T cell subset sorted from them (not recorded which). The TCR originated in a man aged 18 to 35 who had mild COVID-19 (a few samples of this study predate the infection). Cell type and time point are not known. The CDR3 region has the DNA TGCGCCAGCAGCTCGGGACTAGCGGGGGCATCCTACAATGAGCAGTTCTTC. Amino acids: CASSSGLAGASYNEQFF.